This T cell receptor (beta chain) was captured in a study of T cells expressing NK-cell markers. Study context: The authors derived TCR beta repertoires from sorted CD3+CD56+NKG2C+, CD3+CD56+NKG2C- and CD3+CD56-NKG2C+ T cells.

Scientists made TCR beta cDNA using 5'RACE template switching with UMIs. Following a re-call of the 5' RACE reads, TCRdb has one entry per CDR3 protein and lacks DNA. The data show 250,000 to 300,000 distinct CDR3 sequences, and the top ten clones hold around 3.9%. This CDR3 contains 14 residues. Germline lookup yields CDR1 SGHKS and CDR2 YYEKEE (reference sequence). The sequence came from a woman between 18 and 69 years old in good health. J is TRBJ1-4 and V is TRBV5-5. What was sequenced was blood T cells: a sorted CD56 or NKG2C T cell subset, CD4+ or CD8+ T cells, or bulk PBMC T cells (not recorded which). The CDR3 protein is CASSLVVANEKLFF.